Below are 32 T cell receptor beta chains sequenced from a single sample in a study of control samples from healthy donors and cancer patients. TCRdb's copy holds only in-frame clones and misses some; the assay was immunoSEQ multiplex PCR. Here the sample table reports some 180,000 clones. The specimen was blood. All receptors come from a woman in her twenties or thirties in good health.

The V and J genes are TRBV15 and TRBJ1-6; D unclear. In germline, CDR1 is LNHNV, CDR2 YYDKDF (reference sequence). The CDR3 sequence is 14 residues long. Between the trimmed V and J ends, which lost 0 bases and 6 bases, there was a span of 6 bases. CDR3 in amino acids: CATSRDTINSPLHF. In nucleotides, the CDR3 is TGTGCCACCAGCAGAGACACGATTAATTCACCCCTCCACTTT.

The CDR3 protein is CASSSGNSPLHF. CDR3 coding DNA: TGTGCCAGCAGCTCCGGGAATTCACCCCTCCACTTT. This sequence joins TRBV7-3 and TRBJ1-6; no firm D call. Trimming left V 4 bases short and J 7 bases short, with 5 bases between. Looked up from germline, CDR1 is SGHTA and CDR2 is FQGTGA. The CDR3 is 12 amino acids. Variable domain in full (rest from reference TRBV7-3 and TRBJ1-6): GAGVSQTPSNKVTEKGKYVELRCDPISGHTALYWYRQSLGQGPEFLIYFQGTGAADDSGLPNDRFFAVRPEGSVSTLKIQRTERGDSAVYLCASSSGNSPLHFGNGTRLTVT.

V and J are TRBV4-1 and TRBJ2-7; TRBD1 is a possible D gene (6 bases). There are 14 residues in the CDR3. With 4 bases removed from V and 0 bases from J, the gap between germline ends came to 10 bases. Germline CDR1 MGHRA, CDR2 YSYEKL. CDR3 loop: CASSLRQDSYEQYF. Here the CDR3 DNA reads TGCGCCAGCAGCCTAAGACAGGACTCCTACGAGCAGTACTTC.

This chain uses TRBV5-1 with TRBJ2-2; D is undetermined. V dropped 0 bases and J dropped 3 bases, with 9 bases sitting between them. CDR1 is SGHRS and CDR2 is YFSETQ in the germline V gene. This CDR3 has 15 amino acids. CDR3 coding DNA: TGCGCCAGCAGCTTGGATCCCTCCCACACCGGGGAGCTGTTTTTT. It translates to CASSLDPSHTGELFF.

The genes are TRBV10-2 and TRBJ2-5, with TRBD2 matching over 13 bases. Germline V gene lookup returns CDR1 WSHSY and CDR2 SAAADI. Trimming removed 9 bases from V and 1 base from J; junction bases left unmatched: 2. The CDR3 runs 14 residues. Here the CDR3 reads CASGLAGAQETQYF. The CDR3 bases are TGCGCCAGTGGACTAGCGGGGGCCCAAGAGACCCAGTACTTC.

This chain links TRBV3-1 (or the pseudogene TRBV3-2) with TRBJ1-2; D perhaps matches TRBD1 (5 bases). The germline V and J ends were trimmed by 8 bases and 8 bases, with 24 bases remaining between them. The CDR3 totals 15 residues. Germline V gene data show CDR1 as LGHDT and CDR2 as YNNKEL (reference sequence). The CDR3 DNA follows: TGTGCCAGCGGGATACGGGACGTCGGCCTTCGGGGCTACACCTTC. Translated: CASGIRDVGLRGYTF.

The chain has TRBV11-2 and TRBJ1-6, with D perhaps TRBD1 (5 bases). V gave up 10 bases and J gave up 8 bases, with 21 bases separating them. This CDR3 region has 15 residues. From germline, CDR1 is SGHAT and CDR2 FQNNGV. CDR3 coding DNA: TGTGCCACCCGGAACAGGTTCCTCGGAGATTCACCCCTCCACTTT. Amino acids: CATRNRFLGDSPLHF.

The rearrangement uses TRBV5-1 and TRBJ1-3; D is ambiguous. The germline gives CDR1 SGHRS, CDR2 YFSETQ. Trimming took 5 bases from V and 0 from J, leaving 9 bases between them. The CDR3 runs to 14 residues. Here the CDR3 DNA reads TGCGCCAGCAGGGTCGGTCCCTCTGGAAACACCATATATTTT. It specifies CASRVGPSGNTIYF.

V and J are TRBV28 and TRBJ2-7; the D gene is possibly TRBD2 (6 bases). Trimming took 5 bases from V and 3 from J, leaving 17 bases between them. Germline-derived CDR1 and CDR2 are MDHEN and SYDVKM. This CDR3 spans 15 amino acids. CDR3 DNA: TGTGCCAGCAGTCCCGCTAGCGCCGGAAGCTACGAGCAGTACTTC. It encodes CASSPASAGSYEQYF.

The CDR3 protein is CASSIDAGNQPQHF. In DNA, the CDR3 is TGTGCCAGCTCAATAGACGCGGGCAATCAGCCCCAGCATTTT. This chain links TRBV18 with TRBJ1-5; D unclear. The CDR3 is 14 amino acids. V was trimmed by 5 bases and J by 2 bases, leaving 10 bases between them. Germline V lookup: CDR1 KGHSH, CDR2 LQKENI.

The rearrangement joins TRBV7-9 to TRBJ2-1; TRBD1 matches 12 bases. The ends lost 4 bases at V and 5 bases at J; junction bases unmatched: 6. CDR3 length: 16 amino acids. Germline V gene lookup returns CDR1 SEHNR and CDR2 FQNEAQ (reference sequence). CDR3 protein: CASSSAGTGGNNEQFF. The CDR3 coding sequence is TGTGCCAGCAGCTCTGCCGGGACAGGGGGCAACAATGAGCAGTTCTTC.

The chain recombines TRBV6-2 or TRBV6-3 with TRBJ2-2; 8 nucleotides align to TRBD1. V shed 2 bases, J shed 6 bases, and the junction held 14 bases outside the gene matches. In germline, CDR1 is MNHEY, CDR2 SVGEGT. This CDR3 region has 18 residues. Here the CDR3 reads CASSYQKTQDRVPGELFF. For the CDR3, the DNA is TGTGCCAGCAGTTACCAAAAAACCCAGGACAGGGTCCCCGGGGAGCTGTTTTTT.

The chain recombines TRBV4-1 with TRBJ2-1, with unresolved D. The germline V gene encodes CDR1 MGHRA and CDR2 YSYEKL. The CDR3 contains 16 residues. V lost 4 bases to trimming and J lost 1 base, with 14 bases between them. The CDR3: CASSLEAAVSYNEQFF. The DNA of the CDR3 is TGCGCCAGCAGCCTAGAGGCGGCTGTTTCCTACAATGAGCAGTTCTTC.

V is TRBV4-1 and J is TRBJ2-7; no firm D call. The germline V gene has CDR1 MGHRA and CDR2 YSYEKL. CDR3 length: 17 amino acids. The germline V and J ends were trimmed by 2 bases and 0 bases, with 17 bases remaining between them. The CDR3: CASSQKTLSRYSYEQYF. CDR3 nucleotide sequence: TGCGCCAGCAGCCAAAAAACTCTGAGCCGGTACTCCTACGAGCAGTACTTC.

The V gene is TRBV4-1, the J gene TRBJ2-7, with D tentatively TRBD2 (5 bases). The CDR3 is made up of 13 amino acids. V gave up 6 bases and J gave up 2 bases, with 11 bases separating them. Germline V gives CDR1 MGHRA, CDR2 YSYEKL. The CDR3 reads CASSVEEAYEQYF. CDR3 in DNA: TGCGCCAGCAGTGTCGAGGAGGCCTACGAGCAGTACTTC.

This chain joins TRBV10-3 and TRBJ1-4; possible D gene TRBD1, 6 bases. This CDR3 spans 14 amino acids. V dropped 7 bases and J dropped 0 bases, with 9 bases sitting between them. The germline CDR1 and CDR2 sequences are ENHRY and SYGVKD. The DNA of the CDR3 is TGTGCCATCAAGGGGGGTGCAACTAATGAAAAACTGTTTTTT. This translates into CAIKGGATNEKLFF.

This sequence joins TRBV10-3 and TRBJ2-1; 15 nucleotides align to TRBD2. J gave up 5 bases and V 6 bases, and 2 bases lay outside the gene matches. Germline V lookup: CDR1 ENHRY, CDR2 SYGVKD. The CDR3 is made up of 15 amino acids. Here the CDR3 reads CAIRGTSGGNNEQFF. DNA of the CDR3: TGTGCCATCAGAGGGACTAGCGGGGGGAACAATGAGCAGTTCTTC.

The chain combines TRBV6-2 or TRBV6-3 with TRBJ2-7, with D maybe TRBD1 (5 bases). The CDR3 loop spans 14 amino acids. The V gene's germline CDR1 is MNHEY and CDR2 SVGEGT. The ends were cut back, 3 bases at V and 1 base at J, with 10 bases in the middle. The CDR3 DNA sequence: TGTGCCAGCAGTTATATCCAGGGATCCTACGAGCAGTACTTC. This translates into CASSYIQGSYEQYF.

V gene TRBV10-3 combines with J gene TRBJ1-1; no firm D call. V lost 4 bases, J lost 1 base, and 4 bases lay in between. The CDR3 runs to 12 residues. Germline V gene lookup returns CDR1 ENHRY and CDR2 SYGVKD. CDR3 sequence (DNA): TGTGCCATCAGTGTTCGGAACACTGAAGCTTTCTTT. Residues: CAISVRNTEAFF.

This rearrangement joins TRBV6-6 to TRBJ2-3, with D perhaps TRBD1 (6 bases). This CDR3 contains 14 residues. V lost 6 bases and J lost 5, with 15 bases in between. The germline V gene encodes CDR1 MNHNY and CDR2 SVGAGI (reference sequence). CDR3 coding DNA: TGTGCCAGCAGGGACAGCAGACCGGGAGATACGCAGTATTTT. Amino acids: CASRDSRPGDTQYF.

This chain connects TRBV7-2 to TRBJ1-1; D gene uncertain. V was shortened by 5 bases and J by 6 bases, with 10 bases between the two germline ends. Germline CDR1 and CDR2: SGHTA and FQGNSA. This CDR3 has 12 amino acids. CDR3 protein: CASSQWVPEAFF. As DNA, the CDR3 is TGTGCCAGCAGCCAATGGGTCCCTGAAGCTTTCTTT.

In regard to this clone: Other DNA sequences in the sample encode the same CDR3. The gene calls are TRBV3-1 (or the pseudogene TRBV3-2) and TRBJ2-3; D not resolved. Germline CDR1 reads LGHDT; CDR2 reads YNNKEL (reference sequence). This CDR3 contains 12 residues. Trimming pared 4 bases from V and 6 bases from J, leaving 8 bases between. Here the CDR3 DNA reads TGTGCCAGCAGCCTAACAGAGGATACGCAGTATTTT. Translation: CASSLTEDTQYF.

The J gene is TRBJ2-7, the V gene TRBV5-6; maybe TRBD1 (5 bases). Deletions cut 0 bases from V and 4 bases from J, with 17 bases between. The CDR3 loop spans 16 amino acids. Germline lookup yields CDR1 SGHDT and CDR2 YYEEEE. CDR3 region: CASSLAGINTNYEQYF. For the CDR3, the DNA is TGTGCCAGCAGCTTGGCAGGGATCAATACCAATTACGAGCAGTACTTC.

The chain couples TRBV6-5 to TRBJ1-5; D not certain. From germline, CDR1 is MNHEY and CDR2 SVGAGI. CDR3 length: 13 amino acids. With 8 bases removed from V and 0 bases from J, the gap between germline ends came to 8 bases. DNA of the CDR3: TGTGCCAGCTTGAGGAATAGCAATCAGCCCCAGCATTTT. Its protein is CASLRNSNQPQHF.

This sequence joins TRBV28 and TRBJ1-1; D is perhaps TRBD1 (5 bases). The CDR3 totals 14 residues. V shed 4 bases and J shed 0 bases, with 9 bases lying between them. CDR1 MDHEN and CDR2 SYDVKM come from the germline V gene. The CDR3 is CASSWRGMNTEAFF. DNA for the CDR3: TGTGCCAGCAGTTGGCGGGGCATGAACACTGAAGCTTTCTTT.

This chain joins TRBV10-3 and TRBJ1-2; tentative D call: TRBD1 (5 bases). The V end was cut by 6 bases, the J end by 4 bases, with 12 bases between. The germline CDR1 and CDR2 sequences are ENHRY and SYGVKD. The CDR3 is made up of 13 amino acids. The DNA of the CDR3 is TGTGCCATCAGGGTGGGGCAGGGCTATGGCTACACCTTC. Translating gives CAIRVGQGYGYTF.

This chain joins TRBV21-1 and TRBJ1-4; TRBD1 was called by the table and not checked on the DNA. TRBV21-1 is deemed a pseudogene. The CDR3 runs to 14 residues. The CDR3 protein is CASKGTGPNEKLFF. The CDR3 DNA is TGTGCCAGCAAGGGGACAGGCCCTAACGAAAAACTGTTTTTT.

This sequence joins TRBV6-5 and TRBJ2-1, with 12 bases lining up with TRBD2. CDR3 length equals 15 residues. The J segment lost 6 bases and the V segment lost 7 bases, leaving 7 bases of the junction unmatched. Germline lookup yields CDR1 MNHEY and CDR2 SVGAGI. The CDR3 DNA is TGTGCCAGCACCCCTAGCGGGGGGGGGAGCAATGAGCAGTTCTTC. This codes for CASTPSGGGSNEQFF.

CDR3 amino acids: CASSPLWGDEQYF. The DNA for the CDR3 is TGTGCCAGTAGTCCCCTCTGGGGGGACGAGCAGTACTTC. The gene calls are TRBV19 and TRBJ2-7; D is perhaps TRBD2 (6 bases). Trimming left V 5 bases short and J 5 bases short, with 13 bases between. This CDR3 contains 13 residues. Germline CDR1 reads LNHDA; CDR2 reads SQIVND (reference sequence).

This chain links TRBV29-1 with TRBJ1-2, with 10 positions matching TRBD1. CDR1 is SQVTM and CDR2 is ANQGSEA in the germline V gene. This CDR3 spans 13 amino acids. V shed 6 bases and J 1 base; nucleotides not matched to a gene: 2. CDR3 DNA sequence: TGCAGCGTCGGACAGGGGGTTAACTATGGCTACACCTTC. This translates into CSVGQGVNYGYTF.

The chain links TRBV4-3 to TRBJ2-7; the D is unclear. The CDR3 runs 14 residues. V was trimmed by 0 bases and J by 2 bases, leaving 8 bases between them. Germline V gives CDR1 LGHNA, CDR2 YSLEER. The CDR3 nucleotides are TGCGCCAGCAGCCAAGAACTGGGGACCTACGAGCAGTACTTC. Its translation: CASSQELGTYEQYF.

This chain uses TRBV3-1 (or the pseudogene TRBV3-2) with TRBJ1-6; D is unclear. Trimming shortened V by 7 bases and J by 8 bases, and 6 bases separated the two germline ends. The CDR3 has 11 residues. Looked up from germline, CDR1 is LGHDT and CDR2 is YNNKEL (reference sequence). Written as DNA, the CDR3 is TGTGCCAGCACCAAGGATTCACCCCTCCACTTT. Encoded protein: CASTKDSPLHF.